Listed below are T cell receptor beta chains from one sample, sequenced in a study of T cells after yellow fever vaccination. TCRdb re-called the 5' RACE reads with MiXCR, one entry per CDR3 protein. The sample has roughly 180,000 distinct CDR3 sequences; 5.5% to 7.5% are singletons. Material: CD4+ T cells sorted from PBMCs, obtained on the day of the first yellow fever vaccination. The receptors come from a man younger than 35 who received the YFV17D yellow fever vaccine. The CDR3 runs from the conserved cysteine through the conserved F or W. A D gene is named only where the DNA matches it firmly. Only part of the rows carry a size: once, few, many, or a class if the clone is expanded.

d_call,clone_size,v_call,j_call,cdr3_length,cdr3_aa,cdr3_nt
TRBD1,-,TRBV20-1,TRBJ2-1,13,CSAAGTGRNEQFF,TGCAGTGCTGCCGGGACAGGGCGCAATGAGCAGTTCTTC
TRBD1,many,TRBV12-3/TRBV12-4,TRBJ2-1,15,CASSLTGGARNEQFF,TGTGCCAGCAGTTTAACAGGGGGCGCGAGGAATGAGCAGTTCTTC
-,-,TRBV4-3,TRBJ1-4,15,CASSQDMQTNEKLFF,TGCGCCAGCAGCCAAGATATGCAGACTAATGAAAAACTGTTTTTT
TRBD1,many,TRBV5-1,TRBJ2-1,16,CASSSRDRGYVNEQFF,TGCGCCAGCAGCTCCCGGGACAGGGGGTATGTGAATGAGCAGTTCTTC
-,many,TRBV20-1,TRBJ2-2,16,CSARDLGQPNTGELFF,TGCAGTGCTAGAGATCTCGGACAGCCAAACACCGGGGAGCTGTTTTTT
-,-,TRBV5-8,TRBJ2-2,14,CASSLPGDTGELFF,TGTGCCAGCAGCTTGCCAGGGGACACCGGGGAGCTGTTTTTT
-,-,TRBV12-3/TRBV12-4,TRBJ2-6,15,CASSLSRGGANVLTF,TGTGCCAGCAGTTTATCCCGGGGGGGGGCCAACGTCCTGACTTTC
-,many,TRBV5-1,TRBJ2-1,15,CASSLAGDSYNEQFF,TGCGCCAGCAGCTTGGCAGGGGATTCCTACAATGAGCAGTTCTTC
-,many,TRBV29-1,TRBJ2-2,15,CSALRANSFTGELFF,TGCAGCGCGCTCCGCGCGAACTCCTTTACCGGGGAGCTGTTTTTT
TRBD2,many,TRBV28,TRBJ2-5,16,CASTLGLAGSQETQYF,TGTGCCAGCACCCTGGGACTAGCGGGGTCCCAAGAGACCCAGTACTTC
-,many,TRBV6-1,TRBJ2-6,14,CASKGGSGANVLTF,TGTGCCAGCAAGGGCGGCTCTGGGGCCAACGTCCTGACTTTC
-,-,TRBV7-6,TRBJ2-7,13,CASSFDSSYEQYF,TGTGCCAGCAGCTTTGACAGTTCCTACGAGCAGTACTTC
TRBD2,many,TRBV6-1,TRBJ2-1,15,CASSLSGGANNEQFF,TGTGCCAGCAGTCTTAGCGGGGGGGCTAATAATGAGCAGTTCTTC
TRBD2,many,TRBV7-9,TRBJ2-1,12,CASSRGGNEQFF,TGTGCCAGCAGCCGGGGGGGCAATGAGCAGTTCTTC
-,many,TRBV11-2,TRBJ1-1,13,CASSPIRSAEAFF,TGTGCCAGCAGCCCCATTCGATCGGCTGAAGCTTTCTTT
-,many,TRBV28,TRBJ1-2,13,CASRGGTRYSYTF,TGTGCCAGCAGAGGGGGGACCAGATATAGCTACACCTTC
TRBD1,few,TRBV19,TRBJ1-2,12,CASRKGAGGYTF,TGTGCCAGTAGGAAGGGGGCAGGTGGCTACACCTTC
-,-,TRBV12-3/TRBV12-4,TRBJ2-3,15,CASSPPGLHRDTQYF,TGTGCCAGCAGTCCCCCTGGGCTTCACAGAGATACGCAGTATTTT
-,many,TRBV7-2,TRBJ2-3,13,CASSRLITDTQYF,TGTGCCAGCAGCCGTCTCATCACAGATACGCAGTATTTT
-,-,TRBV4-2,TRBJ2-2,15,CASSHPSRATGELFF,TGTGCCAGCAGCCACCCTAGTAGGGCCACCGGGGAGCTGTTTTTT
-,few,TRBV18,TRBJ1-2,13,CASSPEQSYGYTF,TGTGCCAGCTCACCTGAACAGAGCTATGGCTACACCTTC
-,-,TRBV15,TRBJ1-6,13,CATSRQLNSPLHF,TGTGCCACCAGCAGACAGCTTAATTCACCCCTCCACTTT
-,many,TRBV2,TRBJ2-5,12,CASTTTGETQYF,TGTGCCAGCACCACAACAGGAGAGACCCAGTACTTC
TRBD1,many,TRBV18,TRBJ1-1,14,CASSPRGTEIEAFF,TGTGCCAGCTCACCCCGGGGGACAGAGATTGAAGCTTTCTTT
TRBD1,many,TRBV12-3/TRBV12-4,TRBJ2-3,13,CASRDRGTDTQYF,TGTGCCAGCAGGGACAGGGGCACAGATACGCAGTATTTT
-,-,TRBV3-1,TRBJ1-1,13,CASSQGPVAEAFF,TGTGCCAGCAGCCAGGGGCCGGTCGCTGAAGCTTTCTTT
-,many,TRBV25-1,TRBJ2-5,14,CASSVLQVRETQYF,TGTGCCAGCAGTGTCCTACAGGTTCGGGAGACCCAGTACTTC
TRBD1,many,TRBV29-1,TRBJ1-1,13,CSVTQGMNTEAFF,TGCAGCGTTACACAGGGGATGAACACTGAAGCTTTCTTT
-,-,TRBV4-1,TRBJ1-2,14,CASSQGSGLYGYTF,TGCGCCAGCAGCCAAGGGTCCGGGCTCTATGGCTACACCTTC
-,-,TRBV10-3,TRBJ1-1,12,CATSGGEWEAFF,TGTGCCACCTCGGGGGGGGAATGGGAAGCTTTCTTT
TRBD2,many,TRBV6-2/TRBV6-3,TRBJ2-1,16,CASSTPGTKTLNEQFF,TGTGCCAGCAGCACCCCCGGGACTAAGACTTTAAATGAGCAGTTCTTC
-,many,TRBV15,TRBJ2-1,16,CATSREGGTEYNEQFF,TGTGCCACCAGCAGAGAGGGGGGGACAGAATACAATGAGCAGTTCTTC
-,-,TRBV24-1,TRBJ2-7,11,CATSGPYEQYF,TGTGCCACCAGTGGACCCTACGAGCAGTACTTC
-,many,TRBV12-3/TRBV12-4,TRBJ1-1,14,CASRHRRLNTEAFF,TGTGCCAGCAGACACCGGAGGCTGAACACTGAAGCTTTCTTT
-,many,TRBV5-1,TRBJ2-1,16,CASSLRPDLSYNEQFF,TGCGCCAGCAGCTTGCGTCCTGACCTCTCCTACAATGAGCAGTTCTTC
-,-,TRBV5-1,TRBJ1-1,14,CASSLEVIGNEAFF,TGCGCCAGCAGCTTGGAGGTGATAGGGAATGAAGCTTTCTTT
-,many,TRBV5-1,TRBJ1-3,13,CASSLESGNTIYF,TGCGCCAGCAGCTTGGAGTCTGGAAACACCATATATTTT
TRBD2,many,TRBV5-1,TRBJ2-1,13,CATCPNSGTEQFF,TGCGCCACCTGCCCCAATAGCGGGACCGAGCAGTTCTTC
-,many,TRBV10-3,TRBJ1-1,15,CAISESPGGDTEAFF,TGTGCCATCAGTGAGTCACCTGGTGGGGACACTGAAGCTTTCTTT
-,-,TRBV7-2,TRBJ1-2,13,CASSLRGEPGYTF,TGTGCCAGCAGCTTACGAGGGGAGCCGGGCTACACCTTC
-,few,TRBV5-1,TRBJ1-2,15,CASAESVAANYGYTF,TGCGCCAGTGCGGAATCAGTGGCAGCCAACTATGGCTACACCTTC
-,many,TRBV12-3/TRBV12-4,TRBJ2-5,13,CASSLQGEETQYF,TGTGCCAGCAGCTTACAGGGAGAAGAGACCCAGTACTTC
TRBD2,many,TRBV20-1,TRBJ2-1,17,CSATSSGELFVHNEQFF,TGCAGTGCTACGTCCAGCGGGGAGCTATTTGTCCACAATGAGCAGTTCTTC
-,few,TRBV24-1,TRBJ1-4,14,CATSALRTHEKLFF,TGTGCCACCAGTGCCCTGCGGACCCATGAAAAACTGTTTTTT
-,many,TRBV20-1,TRBJ1-3,13,CSAGGPEQTTIYF,TGCAGTGCTGGAGGGCCGGAACAAACCACCATATATTTT
-,-,TRBV20-1,TRBJ1-6,16,CSAPLGGGRHLSPLHF,TGCAGTGCTCCCCTAGGAGGGGGAAGACATCTCTCACCCCTCCACTTT
-,many,TRBV5-1,TRBJ2-2,17,CASSEPDSSVVTGELFF,TGCGCCAGCAGCGAACCGGACAGTTCGGTCGTAACCGGGGAGCTGTTTTTT
-,many,TRBV18,TRBJ1-6,15,CASSLSVGENSPLHF,TGTGCCAGCTCTCTAAGCGTGGGGGAAAATTCACCCCTCCACTTT
-,many,TRBV4-2,TRBJ1-2,16,CASSQETEIRTYGYTF,TGTGCCAGCAGCCAAGAGACGGAAATTCGGACCTATGGCTACACCTTC
-,-,TRBV6-6,TRBJ1-5,12,CASTEGNQPQHF,TGTGCCAGCACTGAGGGTAATCAGCCCCAGCATTTT
TRBD2,-,TRBV3-1,TRBJ2-1,15,CASSQPGTKYNEQFF,TGTGCCAGCAGCCAGCCCGGGACTAAATACAATGAGCAGTTCTTC
-,many,TRBV5-1,TRBJ2-1,11,CASSLINEQFF,TGCGCCAGCAGCTTGATAAATGAGCAGTTCTTC
-,-,TRBV7-8,TRBJ2-1,14,CASGGIRRLNEQFF,TGTGCCAGCGGGGGGATCCGTAGGCTCAATGAGCAGTTCTTC
-,many,TRBV5-1,TRBJ1-1,15,CASSLTGQLNTEAFF,TGTGCCAGCAGTTTAACCGGACAGCTGAACACTGAAGCTTTCTTT
-,-,TRBV20-1,TRBJ2-3,14,CSATFTLRTDTQYF,TGCAGTGCTACCTTCACCCTCCGCACAGATACGCAGTATTTT
-,few,TRBV11-2,TRBJ2-7,12,CASTLDPLKQYF,TGTGCCAGCACCCTCGACCCGCTGAAGCAGTACTTC
-,few,TRBV28,TRBJ1-2,15,CASSKKWEGMAGYTF,TGTGCCAGCAGTAAGAAGTGGGAGGGGATGGCTGGCTACACCTTC
-,-,TRBV9,TRBJ1-5,12,CASSVGGGPQHF,TGTGCCAGCAGCGTAGGGGGCGGGCCCCAGCATTTT
TRBD1,-,TRBV12-3/TRBV12-4,TRBJ1-6,13,CASREQGDSPLHF,TGTGCCAGCAGGGAACAGGGGGATTCACCCCTCCACTTT
TRBD1,-,TRBV5-4,TRBJ2-6,16,CASSLTGGSGANVLTF,TGTGCCAGCAGCTTAACAGGGGGCTCTGGGGCCAACGTCCTGACTTTC